A single sample gave rise to the 24 T cell receptor beta chains below, sequenced in a study of T cells after yellow fever vaccination. TCRdb processed the 5' RACE reads anew with MiXCR; each CDR3 protein has one entry. The repertoire consists of a few hundred thousand distinct CDR3 sequences, with around a tenth occurring once and the leading ten covering 18%. Sequenced material: PBMCs, taken on the day of the first yellow fever vaccination. The receptor set was obtained from a young man who received the YFV17D yellow fever vaccine.

The chain carries TRBV12-3 or TRBV12-4 and TRBJ1-6; 8 bases align to TRBD1. V dropped 4 bases and J dropped 10; count of bases not matched to a gene: 9. CDR3 length equals 15 residues. The CDR3 sequence is CASSSQQGAQSPLHF. Written as DNA, the CDR3 is TGTGCCAGCAGTTCCCAGCAGGGGGCACAATCACCCCTCCACTTT.

In this sample, this clonotype turned up many times. The V call is TRBV5-1, the J call TRBJ2-3, with D perhaps matching TRBD1 or TRBD2 (6 bases each). The CDR3 length is 15 residues. V was shortened by 4 bases and J by 3 bases, with 15 bases between the two germline ends. The germline gives CDR1 SGHRS, CDR2 YFSETQ. CDR3 loop: CASSNSGAGTDTQYF. For the CDR3, the DNA is TGCGCCAGCAGCAACTCAGGGGCGGGAACAGATACGCAGTATTTT. Full variable domain (remainder filled in from reference TRBV5-1 and TRBJ2-3): KAGVTQTPRYLIKTRGQQVTLSCSPISGHRSVSWYQQTPGQGLQFLFEYFSETQRNKGNFPGRFSGRQFSNSRSEMNVSTLELGDSALYLCASSNSGAGTDTQYFGPGTRLTVL.

This clonotype was detected ten times or more. The chain carries TRBV6-6 and TRBJ2-3; D not resolved. There are 11 residues in the CDR3. Trimming cost V 6 bases and J 5 bases, with 6 bases left between them. Germline-derived CDR1 and CDR2 are MNHNY and SVGAGI (reference sequence). CDR3 sequence reads: CASSTRDTQYF. For the CDR3, the DNA is TGTGCCAGCAGCACCCGAGATACGCAGTATTTT.

This clonotype was observed a few times. The rearrangement joins TRBV3-1 to TRBJ2-2; D perhaps matches TRBD1 (6 bases). This CDR3 has 15 amino acids. Trimming removed 2 bases from V and 0 bases from J, with 7 bases in between. Germline V lookup: CDR1 LGHDT, CDR2 YNNKEL (reference sequence). In DNA form, the CDR3 reads TGTGCCAGCAGCCAACCAGGGGCGAACACCGGGGAGCTGTTTTTT. Its protein product is CASSQPGANTGELFF.

The CDR3 DNA sequence: TGCGCCAGCAGCCAAGATCGAGGGAGTGCGGAGAACACTGAAGCTTTCTTT. Its translation is CASSQDRGSAENTEAFF. The chain has TRBV4-3 and TRBJ1-1, with D uncertain. Trimming shortened V by 0 bases and J by 1 base, and 15 bases separated the two germline ends. Germline-derived CDR1 and CDR2 are LGHNA and YSLEER. The CDR3 extends over 17 amino acids.

This clonotype was counted between two and nine times. The CDR3 spells CASSRRGGGERADTQYF. CDR3 in DNA: TGCGCCAGCAGCCGAAGGGGGGGCGGGGAACGCGCAGATACGCAGTATTTT. The chain employs TRBV5-1 and TRBJ2-3; D might be TRBD2 (7 bases). Germline CDR1 is SGHRS and CDR2 is YFSETQ. Trimming left V 4 bases short and J 4 bases short, with 22 bases between. This CDR3 is built from 17 residues. Together with reference TRBV5-1 and TRBJ2-3, the CDR3 gives the full variable domain: KAGVTQTPRYLIKTRGQQVTLSCSPISGHRSVSWYQQTPGQGLQFLFEYFSETQRNKGNFPGRFSGRQFSNSRSEMNVSTLELGDSALYLCASSRRGGGERADTQYFGPGTRLTVL.

This clonotype has just a few counts. The chain is built from TRBV5-1 and TRBJ1-1; D remains unclear. Trimming cost V 6 bases and J 3 bases, with 12 bases left between them. The germline gives CDR1 SGHRS, CDR2 YFSETQ. There are 13 residues in the CDR3. This chain's CDR3 is CASTLEMDTEAFF. CDR3 nucleotides: TGCGCCAGCACCCTCGAAATGGACACTGAAGCTTTCTTT.

This clonotype was recorded many times. CDR3 coding DNA: TGTGCCAGTGCCGGGACCAAGGCTTACAATGAGCAGTTCTTC. Translation: CASAGTKAYNEQFF. The chain carries TRBV10-3 and TRBJ2-1, with D tentatively TRBD1 or TRBD2 (5 bases each). Germline V gene lookup returns CDR1 ENHRY and CDR2 SYGVKD. The CDR3 length is 14 residues. Trimming took off 10 bases at V and 4 bases at J, with 17 bases between the two ends.

This clonotype occurred many times. This sequence joins TRBV12-3 or TRBV12-4 and TRBJ2-5, with 8 positions matching TRBD1. Trimming took 3 bases from V and 5 from J; bases not matched to a gene: 11. The CDR3 contains 16 residues. The CDR3 DNA sequence: TGTGCCAGCAGTTTTTCCTACGAGACAGGGGCGGAGACCCAGTACTTC. Translating gives CASSFSYETGAETQYF.

This chain uses TRBV6-5 with TRBJ1-1; perhaps TRBD1 as D (5 bases). Germline V CDR1 and CDR2: MNHEY, SVGAGI. CDR3 length: 15 residues. V was clipped by 4 bases and J by 1 base, with 13 bases between them. For the CDR3, the DNA is TGTGCCAGCAGTTTCGACAGCAGAGGGAACACTGAAGCTTTCTTT. It yields the protein CASSFDSRGNTEAFF.

This clonotype has a count of ten or more. The chain carries TRBV2 and TRBJ2-5, with a possible D match to TRBD2 (6 bases). Germline CDR1 and CDR2: SNHLY and FYNNEI. V lost 7 bases to trimming and J lost 2 bases, with 14 bases between them. This CDR3 region has 14 residues. CDR3 sequence: CASNPGEVQETQYF. The CDR3 nucleotides are TGTGCCAGCAACCCGGGGGAGGTTCAAGAGACCCAGTACTTC.

This clonotype has just a few counts. This chain links TRBV24-1 with TRBJ1-2; D is ambiguous. The CDR3 covers 13 residues. In germline, CDR1 is KGHDR, CDR2 SFDVKD. V shed 7 bases and J shed 6 bases, with 14 bases lying between them. CDR3 region: CATSPTDANGYTF. The CDR3 DNA follows: TGTGCCACCAGCCCGACGGACGCCAATGGCTACACCTTC.

This clonotype has only a few counts. This chain uses TRBV5-1 with TRBJ2-1, with 12 bases aligning to TRBD2. The J segment lost 5 bases and the V segment lost 6 bases, leaving 6 bases of the junction unmatched. This CDR3 region has 15 residues. The V gene's germline CDR1 is SGHRS and CDR2 YFSETQ. The CDR3 DNA reads as TGCGCCAGCACCACTAGCGGGGGGCCTCACAATGAGCAGTTCTTC. Protein sequence: CASTTSGGPHNEQFF.

This chain joins TRBV6-1 and TRBJ2-2; D might be TRBD1 (5 bases). The CDR3 runs 14 residues. The V end was cut by 2 bases, the J end by 6 bases, with 10 bases between. Germline V lookup: CDR1 MNHNS, CDR2 SASEGT. CDR3 coding DNA: TGTGCCAGCAGTGAAAGGTCAGGGCCCGGGGAGCTGTTTTTT. This translates into CASSERSGPGELFF.

The table lists this clonotype with a few counts. J is TRBJ2-2 and V is TRBV5-1; TRBD1 might be the D (6 bases). Looked up from germline, CDR1 is SGHRS and CDR2 is YFSETQ. Trimming removed 1 base at V and 4 bases at J, with 11 bases between. The CDR3 runs 15 residues. CDR3 region: CASSLNGQFTGELFF. CDR3 nucleotide sequence: TGCGCCAGCAGCTTGAATGGACAGTTCACCGGGGAGCTGTTTTTT.

Concerning this clonotype: The junction departs from germline at one end; a sequencing error may be responsible. This chain joins TRBV7-9 and TRBJ2-4; D unclear. The CDR3 sequence is 16 residues long. Germline V CDR1 and CDR2: SEHNR, FQNEAQ (reference sequence). The CDR3 DNA follows: TGTGCCAGCAGCCGGTTTGGGTCTGTAGCCAACAACATTCAGTACTTC. It yields the protein CASSRFGSVANNIQYF.

The chain links TRBV20-1 to TRBJ2-2; 10 bases are shared with TRBD1. V lost 3 bases, J lost 5 bases, and 9 bases stayed unmatched. In germline, CDR1 is DFQATT, CDR2 SNEGSKA (reference sequence). The CDR3 consists of 16 residues. DNA of the CDR3: TGCAGTGCTAGTTCCCCGGGACAGGGGAATACCGGGGAGCTGTTTTTT. Translating it yields CSASSPGQGNTGELFF.

The rearrangement uses TRBV12-3 or TRBV12-4 and TRBJ2-5; 14 nucleotides align to TRBD2. CDR3 length equals 16 residues. V trimming: 5 bases; J trimming: 2 bases; junction bases outside the gene matches: 4. The CDR3: CASSPGTSGGQETQYF. CDR3 bases: TGTGCCAGCAGTCCCGGGACTAGCGGGGGACAAGAGACCCAGTACTTC.

This clonotype showed up just a few times. This chain joins TRBV12-3 or TRBV12-4 and TRBJ1-1, with 7 positions matching TRBD1. The CDR3 totals 16 residues. Losses at the gene ends were 3 bases for V and 0 bases for J; bases not matched to a gene: 7. CDR3 residues: CASSFIPGQLNTEAFF. The CDR3, as DNA: TGTGCCAGCAGTTTCATACCGGGACAGCTGAACACTGAAGCTTTCTTT.

This clonotype was seen many times. V gene TRBV4-2 combines with J gene TRBJ2-7; D not resolved. The ends were cut back, 0 bases at V and 2 bases at J, with 8 bases in the middle. From germline, CDR1 is LGHNA and CDR2 YNFKEQ. The CDR3 has 14 amino acids. The CDR3, as DNA: TGTGCCAGCAGCCAAGAGGTCCCAACCTACGAGCAGTACTTC. Its translation: CASSQEVPTYEQYF.

The gene calls are TRBV5-1 and TRBJ1-4, with D tentatively TRBD1 (5 bases). The CDR3 length is 15 residues. Trimming removed 4 bases from V and 10 bases from J, with 20 bases in between. Germline CDR1 and CDR2: SGHRS and YFSETQ. The CDR3 DNA reads as TGCGCCAGCAGCCAGGGACGCCCGGCGGGTGGAAAACTGTTTTTT. Amino acids: CASSQGRPAGGKLFF.

The rearrangement uses TRBV6-5 and TRBJ2-3, with D perhaps TRBD1 or TRBD2 (6 bases each). CDR1 is MNHEY and CDR2 is SVGAGI in the germline V gene. The CDR3 extends over 18 amino acids. V was pared by 3 bases and J by 0 bases, with 19 bases between. This chain's CDR3 is CASSYGTGASASTDTQYF. The CDR3 DNA follows: TGTGCCAGCAGTTATGGCACGGGGGCCTCCGCTAGCACAGATACGCAGTATTTT.

This clonotype was counted only a few times. The chain couples TRBV25-1 to TRBJ2-3; D perhaps matches TRBD1 (5 bases). Germline CDR1 reads MGHDK; CDR2 reads SYGVNS. Between the trimmed V and J ends, which lost 2 bases and 0 bases, there was a span of 15 bases. The CDR3 is 17 residues long. CDR3 nucleotide sequence: TGTGCCAGCAGTGAAATTACCCTAGGGGATAGCACAGATACGCAGTATTTT. It codes for CASSEITLGDSTDTQYF.

This chain links TRBV5-4 with TRBJ2-3; weak D call: TRBD1 (6 bases). Between the trimmed V and J ends, which lost 0 bases and 2 bases, there was a span of 13 bases. Germline CDR1 is SGHNT and CDR2 is YYREEE (reference sequence). The CDR3 sequence is 16 residues long. The CDR3 loop is CASSLVGGVPTDTQYF. CDR3 bases: TGTGCCAGCAGCTTGGTAGGGGGAGTCCCCACAGATACGCAGTATTTT.